Following are 6 T cell receptor beta chains from one sample sequenced in a study of cytomegalovirus exposure and HLA in healthy donors. The table came from immunoSEQ multiplex PCR; TCRdb's copy has only in-frame clones and leaves some out. The sample has some 150,000 clones, 87% seen once. The sample comprised PBMCs. These receptors were taken from a man younger than 35 in good health and CMV-seropositive.

A few counts support this clone. The chain carries TRBV2 and TRBJ2-7; possibly TRBD2 for D (5 bases). Trimming removed 1 base at V and 5 bases at J, with 18 bases between. Germline CDR1 SNHLY, CDR2 FYNNEI. The CDR3 is made up of 16 amino acids. The CDR3 DNA sequence: TGTGCCAGCAGTGAAGTAAGTGGTACCCGGAGGAACGAGCAGTACTTC. Translated, it gives CASSEVSGTRRNEQYF.

The chain couples TRBV6-5 to TRBJ1-6; a weak D match, TRBD1 (5 bases). The CDR3 covers 15 residues. V lost 2 bases and J lost 5, with 10 bases in between. The germline V gene encodes CDR1 MNHEY and CDR2 SVGAGI. For the CDR3, the DNA is TGTGCCAGCAGTTACAATCGGGGGGATAATTCACCCCTCCACTTT. It specifies CASSYNRGDNSPLHF.

This sequence joins TRBV5-1 and TRBJ1-2; 7 bases fit TRBD1. Germline V CDR1 and CDR2: SGHRS, YFSETQ. This CDR3 has 14 residues. V shed 1 base, J shed 4 bases, and the junction held 4 bases outside the gene matches. In DNA, the CDR3 is TGCGCCAGCAGCTTGAGGACAGGCCTCTATGGCTACACCTTC. Translating it yields CASSLRTGLYGYTF.

The V call is TRBV19, the J call TRBJ1-1; D call uncertain. This CDR3 spans 12 amino acids. The V gene's germline CDR1 is LNHDA and CDR2 SQIVND (reference sequence). V shed 6 bases and J shed 6 bases, with 11 bases lying between them. CDR3 loop: CASSFPRAEAFF. For the CDR3, the DNA is TGTGCCAGTAGCTTCCCGAGGGCTGAAGCTTTCTTT.

The chain recombines TRBV11-2 with TRBJ1-4, with TRBD1 matching over 7 bases. The V gene end was trimmed by 6 bases and the J gene end by 10 bases; junction bases not matched to a gene: 11. CDR1 SGHAT and CDR2 FQNNGV come from the germline V gene. The CDR3 has 14 amino acids. The CDR3 bases are TGTGCCAGCAGAGTCGACCGGGACAGCGGAAAACTGTTTTTT. Its protein product is CASRVDRDSGKLFF.

V is TRBV28 and J is TRBJ1-3; 8 bases align to TRBD1. CDR3 size: 13 residues. Looked up from germline, CDR1 is MDHEN and CDR2 is SYDVKM. The V and J ends lost 5 bases and 7 bases, in that order; junction bases with no gene match: 4. The DNA of the CDR3 is TGTGCCAGCAGTCCTAACAGGGGGAACACCATATATTTT. Translated, it gives CASSPNRGNTIYF.